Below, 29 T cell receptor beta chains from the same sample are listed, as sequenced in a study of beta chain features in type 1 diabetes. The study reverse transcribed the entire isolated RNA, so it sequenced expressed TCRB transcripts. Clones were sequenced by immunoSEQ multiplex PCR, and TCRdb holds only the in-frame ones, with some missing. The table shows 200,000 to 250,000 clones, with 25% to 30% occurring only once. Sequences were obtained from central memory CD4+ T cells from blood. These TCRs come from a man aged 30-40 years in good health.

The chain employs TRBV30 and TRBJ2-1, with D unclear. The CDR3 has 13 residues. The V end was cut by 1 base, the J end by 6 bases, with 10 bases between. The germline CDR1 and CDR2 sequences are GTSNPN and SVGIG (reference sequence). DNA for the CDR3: TGTGCCTGGAGTGACCCCCCTAGCAATGAGCAGTTCTTC. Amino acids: CAWSDPPSNEQFF.

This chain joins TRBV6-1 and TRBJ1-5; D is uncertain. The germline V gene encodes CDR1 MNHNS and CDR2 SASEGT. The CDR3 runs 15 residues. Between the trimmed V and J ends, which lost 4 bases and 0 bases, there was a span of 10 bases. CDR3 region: CASSVRGNSNQPQHF. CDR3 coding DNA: TGTGCCAGCAGTGTGAGAGGGAATAGCAATCAGCCCCAGCATTTT.

The CDR3 sequence is CASSLGTFEQFF. CDR3 in DNA: TGCGCCAGCAGCCTGGGGACTTTTGAGCAGTTCTTC. This chain connects TRBV5-1 to TRBJ2-1, with D perhaps TRBD2 (6 bases). Germline CDR1 SGHRS, CDR2 YFSETQ. This CDR3 spans 12 amino acids. V lost 4 bases, J lost 9 bases, and 11 bases lay in between.

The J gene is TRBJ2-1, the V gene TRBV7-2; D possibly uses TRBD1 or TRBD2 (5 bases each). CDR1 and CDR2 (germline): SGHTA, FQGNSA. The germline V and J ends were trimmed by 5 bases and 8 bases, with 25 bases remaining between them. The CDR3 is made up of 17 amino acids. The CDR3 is CASSLSSLGLGADEQFF. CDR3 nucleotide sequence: TGTGCCAGCAGCCTTAGCTCCCTTGGACTCGGGGCCGATGAGCAGTTCTTC. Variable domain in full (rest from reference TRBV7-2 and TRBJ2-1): GAGVSQSPSNKVTEKGKDVELRCDPISGHTALYWYRQSLGQGLEFLIYFQGNSAPDKSGLPSDRFSAERTGGSVSTLTIQRTQQEDSAVYLCASSLSSLGLGADEQFFGPGTRLTVL.

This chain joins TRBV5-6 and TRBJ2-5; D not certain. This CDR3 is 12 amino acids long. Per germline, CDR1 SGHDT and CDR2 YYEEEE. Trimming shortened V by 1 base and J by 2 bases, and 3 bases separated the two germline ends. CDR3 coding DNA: TGTGCCAGCAGCTTGAATCAAGAGACCCAGTACTTC. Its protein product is CASSLNQETQYF.

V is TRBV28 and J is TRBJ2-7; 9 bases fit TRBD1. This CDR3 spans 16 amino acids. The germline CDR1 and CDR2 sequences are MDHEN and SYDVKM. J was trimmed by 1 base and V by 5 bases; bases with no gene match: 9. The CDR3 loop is CASSPSIGQGSYEQYF. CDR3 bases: TGTGCCAGCAGTCCGTCGATAGGACAGGGGTCCTACGAGCAGTACTTC.

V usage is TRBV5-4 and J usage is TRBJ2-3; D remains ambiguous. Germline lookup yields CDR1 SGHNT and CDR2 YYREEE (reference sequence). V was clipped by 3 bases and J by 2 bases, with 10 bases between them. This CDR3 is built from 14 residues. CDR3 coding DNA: TGTGCCAGCAGCTCCCGGCTAGTCACAGATACGCAGTATTTT. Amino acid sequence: CASSSRLVTDTQYF.

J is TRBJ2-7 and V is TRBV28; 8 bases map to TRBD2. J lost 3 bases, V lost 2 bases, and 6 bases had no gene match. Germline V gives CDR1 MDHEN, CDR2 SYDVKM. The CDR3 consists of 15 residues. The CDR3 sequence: CASSLTSGNLYEQYF. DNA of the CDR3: TGTGCCAGCAGTTTAACTAGCGGAAACCTCTACGAGCAGTACTTC.

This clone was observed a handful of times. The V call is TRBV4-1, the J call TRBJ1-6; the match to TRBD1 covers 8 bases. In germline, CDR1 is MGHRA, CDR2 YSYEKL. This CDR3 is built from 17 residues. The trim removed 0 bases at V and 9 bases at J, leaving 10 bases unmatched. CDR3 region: CASSQDRAGGTGSPLHF. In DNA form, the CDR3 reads TGCGCCAGCAGCCAAGATCGGGCAGGGGGCACGGGTTCACCCCTCCACTTT.

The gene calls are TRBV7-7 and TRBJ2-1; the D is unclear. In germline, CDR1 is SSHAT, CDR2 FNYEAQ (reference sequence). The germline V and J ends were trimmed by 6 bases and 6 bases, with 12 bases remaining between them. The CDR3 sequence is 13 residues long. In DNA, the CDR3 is TGTGCCAGCAGTCCTGACCCGGTCAATGAGCAGTTCTTC. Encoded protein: CASSPDPVNEQFF.

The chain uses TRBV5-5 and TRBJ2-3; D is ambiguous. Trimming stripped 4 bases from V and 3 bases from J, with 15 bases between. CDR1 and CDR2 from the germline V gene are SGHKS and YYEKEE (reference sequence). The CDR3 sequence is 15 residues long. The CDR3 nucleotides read TGTGCCAGCAGCCCGGCCCCCGGCCTTACAGATACGCAGTATTTT. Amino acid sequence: CASSPAPGLTDTQYF.

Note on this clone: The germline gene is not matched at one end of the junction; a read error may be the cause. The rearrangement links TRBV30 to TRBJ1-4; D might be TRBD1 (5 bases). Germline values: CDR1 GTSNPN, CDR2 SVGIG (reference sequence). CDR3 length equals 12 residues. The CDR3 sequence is CAWSGPTGRILF. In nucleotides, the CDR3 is TGTGCCTGGAGTGGCCCCACAGGACGGATCCTTTTT.

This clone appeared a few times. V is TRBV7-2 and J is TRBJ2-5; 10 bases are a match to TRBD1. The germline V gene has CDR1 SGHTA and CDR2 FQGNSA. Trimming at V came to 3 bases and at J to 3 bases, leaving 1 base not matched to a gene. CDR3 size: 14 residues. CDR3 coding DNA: TGTGCCAGCAGCTTGACAGGGGGCGAAGAGACCCAGTACTTC. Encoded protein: CASSLTGGEETQYF.

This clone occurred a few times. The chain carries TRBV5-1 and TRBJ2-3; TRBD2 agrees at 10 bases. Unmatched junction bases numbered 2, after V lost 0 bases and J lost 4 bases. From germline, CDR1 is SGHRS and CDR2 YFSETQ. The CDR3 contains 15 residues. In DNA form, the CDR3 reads TGCGCCAGCAGCTTGGCCGGACTAGCGGCAGATACGCAGTATTTT. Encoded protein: CASSLAGLAADTQYF.

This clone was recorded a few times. CDR3 in amino acids: CASRRNPGQTEAFF. In nucleotides, the CDR3 is TGTGCCAGCAGGCGGAATCCAGGGCAAACTGAAGCTTTCTTT. The chain recombines TRBV7-2 with TRBJ1-1; weak D call: TRBD1 (5 bases). Between the trimmed V and J ends, which lost 6 bases and 5 bases, there was a span of 16 bases. The CDR3 is 14 residues long. Germline V gene data show CDR1 as SGHTA and CDR2 as FQGNSA. The full variable domain, in which reference TRBV7-2 and TRBJ1-1 provide the parts outside the CDR3, is GAGVSQSPSNKVTEKGKDVELRCDPISGHTALYWYRQSLGQGLEFLIYFQGNSAPDKSGLPSDRFSAERTGGSVSTLTIQRTQQEDSAVYLCASRRNPGQTEAFFGQGTRLTVV.

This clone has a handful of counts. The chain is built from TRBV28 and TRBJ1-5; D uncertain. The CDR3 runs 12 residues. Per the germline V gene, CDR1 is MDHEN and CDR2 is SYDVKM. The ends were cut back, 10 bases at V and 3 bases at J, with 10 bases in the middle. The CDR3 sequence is CAIRPFNQPQHF. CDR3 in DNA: TGTGCCATTAGGCCGTTCAATCAGCCCCAGCATTTT. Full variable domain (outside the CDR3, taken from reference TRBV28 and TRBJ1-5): DVKVTQSSRYLVKRTGEKVFLECVQDMDHENMFWYRQDPGLGLRLIYFSYDVKMKEKGDIPEGYSVSREKKERFSLILESASTNQTSMYLCAIRPFNQPQHFGDGTRLSIL.

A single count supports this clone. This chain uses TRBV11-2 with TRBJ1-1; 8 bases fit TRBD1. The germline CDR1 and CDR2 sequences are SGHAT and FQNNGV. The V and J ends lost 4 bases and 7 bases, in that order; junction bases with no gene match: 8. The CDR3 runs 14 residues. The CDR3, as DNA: TGTGCCAGCAGCTCTTCCCAGGGGGCGGTTGAAGCTTTCTTT. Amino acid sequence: CASSSSQGAVEAFF.

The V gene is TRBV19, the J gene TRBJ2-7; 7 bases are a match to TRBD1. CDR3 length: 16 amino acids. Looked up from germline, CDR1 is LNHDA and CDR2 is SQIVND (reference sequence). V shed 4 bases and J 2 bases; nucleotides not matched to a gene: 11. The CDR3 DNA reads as TGTGCCAGTAGTACCTCCGGGACAGACTTACCCTACGAGCAGTACTTC. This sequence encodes CASSTSGTDLPYEQYF.

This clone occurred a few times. CDR3 in DNA: TGCAGCGTTGGCGGGACAGAGCAGTACTTC. It codes for CSVGGTEQYF. The gene calls are TRBV29-1 and TRBJ2-5, with TRBD1 as a possible D gene (7 bases). This CDR3 region has 10 residues. Germline V gene lookup returns CDR1 SQVTM and CDR2 ANQGSEA. V gave up 4 bases and J gave up 11 bases, with 11 bases separating them.

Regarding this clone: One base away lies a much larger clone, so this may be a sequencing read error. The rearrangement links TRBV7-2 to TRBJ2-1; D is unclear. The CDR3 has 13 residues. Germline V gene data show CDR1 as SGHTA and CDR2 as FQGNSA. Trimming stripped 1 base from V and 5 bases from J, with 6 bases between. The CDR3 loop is CASSLEWNNEQFF. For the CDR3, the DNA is TGTGCCAGCAGCTTAGAGTGGAACAATGAGCAGTTCTTC.

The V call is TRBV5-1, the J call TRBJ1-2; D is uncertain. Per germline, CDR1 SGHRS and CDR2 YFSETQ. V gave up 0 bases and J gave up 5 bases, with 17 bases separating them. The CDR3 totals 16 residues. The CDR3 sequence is CASSLVGQINRYGYTF. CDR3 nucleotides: TGCGCCAGCAGCTTGGTTGGGCAGATCAACCGTTATGGCTACACCTTC.

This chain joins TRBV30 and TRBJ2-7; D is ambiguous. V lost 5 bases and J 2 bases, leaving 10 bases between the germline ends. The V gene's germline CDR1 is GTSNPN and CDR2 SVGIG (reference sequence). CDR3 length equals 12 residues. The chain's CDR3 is CAWATTPYEQYF. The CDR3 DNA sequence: TGTGCCTGGGCCACCACACCCTACGAGCAGTACTTC.

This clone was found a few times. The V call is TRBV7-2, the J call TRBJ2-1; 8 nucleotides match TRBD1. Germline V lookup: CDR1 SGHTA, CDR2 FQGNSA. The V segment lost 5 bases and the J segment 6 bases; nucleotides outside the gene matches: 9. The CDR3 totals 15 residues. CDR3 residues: CASSPGTGVGNEQFF. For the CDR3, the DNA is TGTGCCAGCAGCCCCGGGACAGGTGTTGGCAATGAGCAGTTCTTC.

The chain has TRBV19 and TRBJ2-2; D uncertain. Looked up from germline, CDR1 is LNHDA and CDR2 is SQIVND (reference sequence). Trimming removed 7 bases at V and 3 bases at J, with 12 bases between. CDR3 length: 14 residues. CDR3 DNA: TGTGCCAGTAAACTACTACACGACACCGGGGAGCTGTTTTTT. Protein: CASKLLHDTGELFF.

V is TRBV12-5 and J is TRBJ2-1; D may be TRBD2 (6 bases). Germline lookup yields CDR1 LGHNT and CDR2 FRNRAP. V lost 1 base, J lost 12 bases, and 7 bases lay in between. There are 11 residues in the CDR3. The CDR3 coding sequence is TGTGCTAGTGGTTTGGGACTAGTGCAGTTCTTC. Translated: CASGLGLVQFF.

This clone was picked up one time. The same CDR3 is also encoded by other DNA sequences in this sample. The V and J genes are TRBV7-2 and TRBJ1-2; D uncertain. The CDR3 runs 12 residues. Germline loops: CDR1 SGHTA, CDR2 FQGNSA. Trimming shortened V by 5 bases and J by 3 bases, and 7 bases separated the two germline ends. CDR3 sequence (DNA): TGTGCCAGCAGCCAACGGGACTATGGCTACACCTTC. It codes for CASSQRDYGYTF.

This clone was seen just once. CDR3 DNA: TGTGCCAGCAGCCGAACACCTAAAGAGACCCAGTACTTC. Translating gives CASSRTPKETQYF. The genes are TRBV7-2 and TRBJ2-5; D ambiguous. The V gene's germline CDR1 is SGHTA and CDR2 FQGNSA. The CDR3 totals 13 residues. Trimming left V 5 bases short and J 3 bases short, with 10 bases between.

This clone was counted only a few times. This chain's CDR3 is CASSLASLTQETQYF. In DNA form, the CDR3 reads TGTGCCAGCAGCTTAGCCAGCTTAACCCAAGAGACCCAGTACTTC. The V and J genes are TRBV7-2 and TRBJ2-5; D is uncertain. V was trimmed by 0 bases and J by 1 base, leaving 9 bases between them. Germline CDR1 reads SGHTA; CDR2 reads FQGNSA. This CDR3 is 15 amino acids long. The full variable domain, completed using reference TRBV7-2 and TRBJ2-5, is GAGVSQSPSNKVTEKGKDVELRCDPISGHTALYWYRQSLGQGLEFLIYFQGNSAPDKSGLPSDRFSAERTGGSVSTLTIQRTQQEDSAVYLCASSLASLTQETQYFGPGTRLLVL.

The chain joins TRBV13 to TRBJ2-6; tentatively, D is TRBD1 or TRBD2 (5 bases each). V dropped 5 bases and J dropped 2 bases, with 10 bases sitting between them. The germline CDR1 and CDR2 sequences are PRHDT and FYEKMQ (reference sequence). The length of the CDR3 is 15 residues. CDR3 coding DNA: TGTGCCAGCAGCCCGACGGGGCCTGGGGCCAACGTCCTGACTTTC. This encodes CASSPTGPGANVLTF.